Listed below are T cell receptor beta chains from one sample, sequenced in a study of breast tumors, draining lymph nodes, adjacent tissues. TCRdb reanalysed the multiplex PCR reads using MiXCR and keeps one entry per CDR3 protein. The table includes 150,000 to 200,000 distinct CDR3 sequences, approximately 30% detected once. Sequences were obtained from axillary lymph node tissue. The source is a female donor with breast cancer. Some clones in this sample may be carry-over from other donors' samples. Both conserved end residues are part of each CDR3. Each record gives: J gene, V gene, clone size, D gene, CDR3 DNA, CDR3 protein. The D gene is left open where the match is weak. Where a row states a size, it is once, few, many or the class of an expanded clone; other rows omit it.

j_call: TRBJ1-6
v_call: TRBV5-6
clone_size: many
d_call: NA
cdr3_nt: TGTGCCAGCAGCAGATGGACAGATTATAATTCACCCCTCCACTTT
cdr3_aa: CASSRWTDYNSPLHF

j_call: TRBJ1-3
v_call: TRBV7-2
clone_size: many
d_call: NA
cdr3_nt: TGTGCCAGCAGCCCCTCGATGATTTATTCTGGAAACACCATATATTTT
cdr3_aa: CASSPSMIYSGNTIYF

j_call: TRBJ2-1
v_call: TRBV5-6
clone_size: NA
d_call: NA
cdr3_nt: TGTGCCAGCTATGGGAATGGTGCGCAGCTCTTC
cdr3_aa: CASYGNGAQLF

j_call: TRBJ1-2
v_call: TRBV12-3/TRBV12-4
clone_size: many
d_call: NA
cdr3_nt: TGTGCCAGCGGGGATGGGGGGTACTATGGCTACACCTTC
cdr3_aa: CASGDGGYYGYTF

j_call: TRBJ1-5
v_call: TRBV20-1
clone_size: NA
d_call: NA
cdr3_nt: TGCAGTGTTGAGGGAGGGTCTAATCAGCTCCAGCATTTT
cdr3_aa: CSVEGGSNQLQHF

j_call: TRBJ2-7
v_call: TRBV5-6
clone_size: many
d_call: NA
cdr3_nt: TGTGCCAGCAGCTTGATTGGGCAGAAGTACGAGCAGTACTTC
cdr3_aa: CASSLIGQKYEQYF

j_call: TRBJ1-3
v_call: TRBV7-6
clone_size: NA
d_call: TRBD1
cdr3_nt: TGTGCCAGCAGCTTAGGGGGGACAGGGGGCGGTGGAAACACCATATATTTT
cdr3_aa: CASSLGGTGGGGNTIYF

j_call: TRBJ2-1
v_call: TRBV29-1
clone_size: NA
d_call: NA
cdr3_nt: TGCAGCGTTGGAGGTGCCCAGTCCCCCCACAATGAGCAGTTCTTC
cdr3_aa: CSVGGAQSPHNEQFF

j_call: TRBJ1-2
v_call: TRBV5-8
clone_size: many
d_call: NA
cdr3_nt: TGTGCCAGCAGCTTGGGTGGCGGGGCGGACTATGGCTACACCTTC
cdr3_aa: CASSLGGGADYGYTF

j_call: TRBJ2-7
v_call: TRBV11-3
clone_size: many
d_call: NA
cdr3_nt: TGTGCCAGCAGCCCGAAATACGAGCAGTACTTC
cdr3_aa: CASSPKYEQYF

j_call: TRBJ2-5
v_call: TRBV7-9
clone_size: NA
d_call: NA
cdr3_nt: TGTGCCAGCAGCTTAAACCCACGAGAGACCCAGTACTTC
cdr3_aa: CASSLNPRETQYF

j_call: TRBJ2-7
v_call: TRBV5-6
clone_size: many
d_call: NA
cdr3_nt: TGTGCCAGCAGCGGCGGGACGCCTTACTACGAGCAGTACTTC
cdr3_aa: CASSGGTPYYEQYF

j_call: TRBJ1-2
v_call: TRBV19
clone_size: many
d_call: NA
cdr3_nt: TGTGCCAGTAGTATCGGAGCGGGCTATGGCTACACCTTC
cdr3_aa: CASSIGAGYGYTF

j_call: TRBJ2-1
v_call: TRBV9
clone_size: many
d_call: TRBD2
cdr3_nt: TGTGCCAGCAGCTTATTACCGGGACTAGCGGCCCGGAGCTCCTACAATGAGCAGTTCTTC
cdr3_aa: CASSLLPGLAARSSYNEQFF

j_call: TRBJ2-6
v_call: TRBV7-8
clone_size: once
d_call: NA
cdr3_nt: TGTGCCAGCAGCGTACAGGGTGGATTCTCTGGGGCCAACGTCCTGACTTTC
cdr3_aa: CASSVQGGFSGANVLTF